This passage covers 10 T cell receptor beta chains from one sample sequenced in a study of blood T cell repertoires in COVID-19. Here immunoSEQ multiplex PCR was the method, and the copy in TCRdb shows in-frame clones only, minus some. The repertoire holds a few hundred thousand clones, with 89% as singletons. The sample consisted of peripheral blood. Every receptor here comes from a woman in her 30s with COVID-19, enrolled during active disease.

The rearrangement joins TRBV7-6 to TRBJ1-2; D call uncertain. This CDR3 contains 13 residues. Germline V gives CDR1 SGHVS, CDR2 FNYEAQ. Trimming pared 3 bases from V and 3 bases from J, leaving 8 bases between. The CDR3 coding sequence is TGTGCCAGCAGCTTGCGACGGGACTATGGCTACACCTTC. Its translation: CASSLRRDYGYTF.

The CDR3 reads CASRDSLFLYEQYF. CDR3 bases: TGCGCCAGTAGGGACTCCCTCTTCCTTTACGAGCAGTACTTC. V gene TRBV5-1 combines with J gene TRBJ2-7; a possible D gene is TRBD2 (6 bases). The V end lost 8 bases, the J end lost 4 bases, and 19 bases lay between the germline ends. The germline CDR1 and CDR2 sequences are SGHRS and YFSETQ. This CDR3 spans 14 amino acids.

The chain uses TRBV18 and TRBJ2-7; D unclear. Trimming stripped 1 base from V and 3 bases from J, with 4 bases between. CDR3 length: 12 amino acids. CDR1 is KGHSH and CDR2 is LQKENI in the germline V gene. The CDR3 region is CASSPQLYEQYF. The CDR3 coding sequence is TGTGCCAGCTCACCACAGCTCTACGAGCAGTACTTC.

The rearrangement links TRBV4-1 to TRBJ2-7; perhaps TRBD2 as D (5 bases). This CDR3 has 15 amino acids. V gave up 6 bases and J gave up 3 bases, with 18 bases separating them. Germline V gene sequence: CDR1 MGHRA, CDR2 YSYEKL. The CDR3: CASRPGIGVVYEQYF. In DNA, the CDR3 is TGCGCCAGCAGACCAGGAATCGGGGTAGTCTACGAGCAGTACTTC.

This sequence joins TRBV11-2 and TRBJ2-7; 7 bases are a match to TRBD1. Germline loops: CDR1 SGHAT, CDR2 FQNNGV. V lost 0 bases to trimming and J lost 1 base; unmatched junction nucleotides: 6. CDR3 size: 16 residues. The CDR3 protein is CASSLDWAGGSYEQYF. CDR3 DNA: TGTGCCAGCAGCTTAGATTGGGCAGGGGGATCCTACGAGCAGTACTTC. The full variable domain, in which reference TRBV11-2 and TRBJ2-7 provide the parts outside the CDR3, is EAGVAQSPRYKIIEKRQSVAFWCNPISGHATLYWYQQILGQGPKLLIQFQNNGVVDDSQLPKDRFSAERLKGVDSTLKIQPAKLEDSAVYLCASSLDWAGGSYEQYFGPGTRLTVT.

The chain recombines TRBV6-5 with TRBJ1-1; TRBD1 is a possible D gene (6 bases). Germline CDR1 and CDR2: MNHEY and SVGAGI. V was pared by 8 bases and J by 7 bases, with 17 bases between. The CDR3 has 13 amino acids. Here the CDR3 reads CASVGGLKVEAFF. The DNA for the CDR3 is TGTGCCAGCGTCGGGGGGCTAAAGGTTGAAGCTTTCTTT.

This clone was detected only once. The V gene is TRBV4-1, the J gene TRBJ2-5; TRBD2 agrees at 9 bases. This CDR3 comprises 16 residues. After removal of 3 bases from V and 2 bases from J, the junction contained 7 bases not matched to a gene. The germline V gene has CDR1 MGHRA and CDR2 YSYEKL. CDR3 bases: TGCGCCAGCAGCCAGAACTCCCTAGCGGGACAAGAGACCCAGTACTTC. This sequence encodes CASSQNSLAGQETQYF.

The CDR3 here is CASSGLQDYGYTF. As DNA, the CDR3 is TGTGCCAGCAGTGGATTGCAGGACTATGGCTACACCTTC. This sequence joins TRBV2 and TRBJ1-2; no definite D call. V lost 4 bases and J lost 3, with 9 bases in between. The CDR3 is 13 amino acids. The V gene's germline CDR1 is SNHLY and CDR2 FYNNEI.

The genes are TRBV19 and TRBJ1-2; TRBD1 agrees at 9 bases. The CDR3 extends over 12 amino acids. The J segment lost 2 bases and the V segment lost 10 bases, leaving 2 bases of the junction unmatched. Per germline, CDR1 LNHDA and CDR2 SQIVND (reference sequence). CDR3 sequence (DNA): TGTGCCATCGGACAGGGGAACTATGGCTACACCTTC. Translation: CAIGQGNYGYTF.

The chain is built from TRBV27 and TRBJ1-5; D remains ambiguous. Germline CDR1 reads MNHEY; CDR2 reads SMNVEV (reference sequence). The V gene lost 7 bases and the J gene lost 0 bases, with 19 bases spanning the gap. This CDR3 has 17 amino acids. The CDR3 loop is CASNPPDTCYSNQPQHF. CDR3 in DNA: TGTGCCAGCAACCCCCCAGACACATGCTATAGCAATCAGCCCCAGCATTTT.